A selection of T cell receptor beta chains follows, all from one sample in a study of T cell repertoires in cytomegalovirus infection. A single record per CDR3 protein comes from TCRdb applying MiXCR to the reads. This table holds around 280,000 distinct CDR3 sequences, roughly 15% found once. Sample: PBMCs. The receptors stem from a human donor in good health (CMV status not recorded). Some clones in this sample may be carry-over from other donors' samples. Each CDR3 is given with its conserved first and last residue. Each record gives: D gene, J gene, V gene, clone size, CDR3 protein, CDR3 DNA. The D gene is left open where the match is weak. The listing skips clone size in some rows; elsewhere it reads once, few, many or a size class.

.,TRBJ1-5,TRBV20-1,.,CSARRGNDQPQHF,TGCAGTGCTAGGAGGGGGAACGATCAGCCCCAGCATTTT
.,TRBJ2-2,TRBV12-3/TRBV12-4,few,CASSWSRSGRNTGELFF,TGTGCCAGCAGCTGGAGTCGCTCGGGACGGAACACCGGGGAGCTGTTTTTT
.,TRBJ1-1,TRBV4-1,.,CASSQIRVPNTEAFF,TGCGCCAGCAGCCAAATCAGGGTCCCGAACACTGAAGCTTTCTTT
TRBD2,TRBJ2-3,TRBV7-9,.,CASSLSAGVPDTQYF,TGTGCCAGCAGCTTAAGTGCGGGAGTCCCCGATACGCAGTATTTT
TRBD2,TRBJ2-1,TRBV9,many,CASSITSGKAMNEQFF,TGTGCCAGCAGCATCACTAGCGGGAAAGCCATGAATGAGCAGTTCTTC
.,TRBJ2-1,TRBV7-2,many,CASSPGEGAWAGAHNEQFF,TGTGCCAGCAGTCCCGGGGAGGGGGCCTGGGCGGGAGCCCACAATGAGCAGTTCTTC
.,TRBJ2-5,TRBV7-3,.,CASSLMLQETQYF,TGTGCCAGCAGCTTAATGCTACAAGAGACCCAGTACTTC
TRBD1,TRBJ1-1,TRBV7-8,many,CASSFGGTGRSTEAFF,TGTGCCAGCAGCTTTGGGGGGACAGGGAGATCCACTGAAGCTTTCTTT
.,TRBJ1-1,TRBV6-1,few,CASSLQGPGNTEAFF,TGTGCCAGCAGTCTCCAGGGTCCTGGGAACACTGAAGCTTTCTTT
.,TRBJ2-3,TRBV12-5,many,CASGWTEISDTQYF,TGTGCTAGTGGTTGGACAGAAATCTCAGATACGCAGTATTTT
.,TRBJ2-2,TRBV29-1,.,CSGGLNTGELFF,TGCAGCGGCGGCCTAAACACCGGGGAGCTGTTTTTT
.,TRBJ2-4,TRBV19,few,CASSIDGTSKGVKNIQYF,TGTGCCAGTAGTATAGACGGGACTTCGAAGGGGGTCAAAAACATTCAGTACTTC
.,TRBJ2-3,TRBV7-9,many,CASSPGHAADTQYF,TGTGCCAGCAGCCCCGGACATGCGGCAGATACGCAGTATTTT
TRBD1,TRBJ1-4,TRBV25-1,few,CASSPDRGSTNEKLFF,TGTGCCAGCAGTCCGGACAGGGGGTCAACTAATGAAAAACTGTTTTTT
.,TRBJ2-3,TRBV5-1,few,CASSQSPGIDTQYF,TGCGCCAGCAGCCAATCTCCGGGGATAGATACGCAGTATTTT
.,TRBJ2-7,TRBV7-9,many,CASSLRAARVTEQYF,TGTGCCAGCAGCTTAAGGGCTGCGCGGGTTACCGAGCAGTACTTC
.,TRBJ1-5,TRBV2,.,CASSEALPGNQPQHF,TGTGCCAGCAGTGAAGCGCTTCCGGGCAATCAGCCCCAGCATTTT
.,TRBJ2-2,TRBV7-2,many,CASSQQAFANTGELFF,TGTGCCAGCAGCCAACAGGCCTTCGCGAACACCGGGGAGCTGTTTTTT
.,TRBJ2-7,TRBV11-2,.,CASSLAGSWDEQYF,TGTGCCAGCAGCTTAGCCGGTTCCTGGGACGAGCAGTACTTC
.,TRBJ2-7,TRBV4-1,few,CASSQVEQGYEQYF,TGCGCCAGCAGCCAAGTAGAACAGGGTTACGAGCAGTACTTC
.,TRBJ2-5,TRBV7-2,many,CASSLAFRGWETQYF,TGTGCCAGCAGCTTAGCGTTCCGAGGGTGGGAGACCCAGTACTTC
TRBD1,TRBJ2-6,TRBV6-1,few,CASRGTRGPVAKTGANVLTF,TGTGCCAGCAGGGGGACAAGGGGGCCGGTGGCAAAAACTGGGGCCAACGTCCTGACTTTC
TRBD1,TRBJ1-3,TRBV9,few,CASSNRGSGNTIYF,TGTGCCAGCAGCAACAGGGGATCTGGAAACACCATATATTTT
.,TRBJ2-5,TRBV5-4,.,CASSSGIQETQYF,TGTGCCAGCAGCTCCGGGATCCAAGAGACCCAGTACTTC
.,TRBJ1-1,TRBV6-2/TRBV6-3,.,CASRQGQTNTEAFF,TGTGCCAGCAGACAAGGACAGACGAACACTGAAGCTTTCTTT
.,TRBJ2-2,TRBV6-1,.,CASPFRDTDTGELFF,TGTGCCAGCCCGTTCCGGGACACCGACACCGGGGAGCTGTTTTTT
.,TRBJ1-5,TRBV7-2,many,CASSPAPNSNQPQHF,TGTGCCAGCAGCCCCGCGCCCAATAGCAATCAGCCCCAGCATTTT
.,TRBJ2-7,TRBV5-1,few,CASSLARGELAHEQYF,TGCGCCAGCAGCTTGGCCAGAGGGGAGCTCGCCCACGAGCAGTACTTC
TRBD1,TRBJ2-7,TRBV19,.,CASSAQTGATGRYEQYF,TGTGCCAGTAGTGCACAGACAGGGGCCACCGGAAGGTACGAGCAGTACTTC
.,TRBJ2-2,TRBV6-5,few,CASRRQSRIGELFF,TGTGCCAGCAGACGGCAGAGTCGTATCGGGGAGCTGTTTTTT
TRBD2,TRBJ2-7,TRBV20-1,.,CSAEDGLAGVNEQYF,TGCAGTGCTGAAGATGGACTAGCGGGAGTCAACGAGCAGTACTTC
TRBD2,TRBJ2-3,TRBV7-8,few,CASSLRTSGGTTDTQYF,TGTGCCAGCAGCTTAAGGACTAGCGGGGGAACCACAGATACGCAGTATTTT
.,TRBJ2-7,TRBV7-9,many,CAIPASGTRYF,TGTGCCATCCCCGCTTCCGGGACGAGGTACTTC